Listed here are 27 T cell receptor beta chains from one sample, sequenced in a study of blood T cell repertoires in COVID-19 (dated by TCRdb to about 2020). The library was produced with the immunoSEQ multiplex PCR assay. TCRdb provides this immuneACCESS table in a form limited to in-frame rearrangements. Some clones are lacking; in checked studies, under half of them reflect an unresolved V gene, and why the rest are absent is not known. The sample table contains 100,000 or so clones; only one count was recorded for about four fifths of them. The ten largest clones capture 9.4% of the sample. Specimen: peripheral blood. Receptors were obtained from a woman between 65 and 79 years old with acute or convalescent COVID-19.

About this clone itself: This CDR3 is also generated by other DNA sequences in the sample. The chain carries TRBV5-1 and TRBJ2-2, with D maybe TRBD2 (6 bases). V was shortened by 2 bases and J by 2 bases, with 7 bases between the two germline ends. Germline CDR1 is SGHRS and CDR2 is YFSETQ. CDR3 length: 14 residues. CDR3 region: CASSLAGNTGELFF. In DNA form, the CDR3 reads TGCGCCAGCAGCTTAGCGGGTAACACCGGGGAGCTGTTTTTT.

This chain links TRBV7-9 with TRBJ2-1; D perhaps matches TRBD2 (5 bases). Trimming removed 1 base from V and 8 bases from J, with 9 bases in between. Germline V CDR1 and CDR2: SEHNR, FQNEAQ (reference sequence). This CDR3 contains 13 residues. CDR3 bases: TGTGCCAGCAGCTTAGGACTGGGAGATGAGCAGTTCTTC. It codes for CASSLGLGDEQFF. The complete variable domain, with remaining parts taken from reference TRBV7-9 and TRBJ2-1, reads DTGVSQNPRHKITKRGQNVTFRCDPISEHNRLYWYRQTLGQGPEFLTYFQNEAQLEKSRLLSDRFSAERPKGSFSTLEIQRTEQGDSAMYLCASSLGLGDEQFFGPGTRLTVL.

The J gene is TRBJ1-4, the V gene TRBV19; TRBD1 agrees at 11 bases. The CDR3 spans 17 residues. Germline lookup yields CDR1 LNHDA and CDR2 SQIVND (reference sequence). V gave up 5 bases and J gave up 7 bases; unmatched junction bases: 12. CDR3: CASSPGQGAVLGEKLFF. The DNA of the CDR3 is TGTGCCAGTAGTCCCGGACAGGGGGCGGTTTTAGGTGAAAAACTGTTTTTT.

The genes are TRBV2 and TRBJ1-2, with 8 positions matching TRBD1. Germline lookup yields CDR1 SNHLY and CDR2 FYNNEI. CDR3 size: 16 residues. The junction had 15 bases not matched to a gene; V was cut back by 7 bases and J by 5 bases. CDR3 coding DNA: TGTGCCAGCACCGACAGACAGGGGCCTGGATATTATGGCTACACCTTC. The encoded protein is CASTDRQGPGYYGYTF.

The CDR3 nucleotides are TGTGCCAGCAGCGGAGCCGACGTTCAGGGGGTTTTCACAGATACGCAGTATTTT. It specifies CASSGADVQGVFTDTQYF. This chain connects TRBV9 to TRBJ2-3, with 7 positions matching TRBD1. Germline trimming cut 3 bases from V and 2 bases from J; bases unmatched to any gene: 15. Germline loops: CDR1 SGDLS, CDR2 YYNGEE. The CDR3 has 18 amino acids.

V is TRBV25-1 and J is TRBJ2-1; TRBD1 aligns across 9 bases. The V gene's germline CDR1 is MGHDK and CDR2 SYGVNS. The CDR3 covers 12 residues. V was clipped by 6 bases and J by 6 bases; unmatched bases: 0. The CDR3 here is CASRDRGNEQFF. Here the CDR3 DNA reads TGTGCCAGCAGGGACAGGGGCAATGAGCAGTTCTTC. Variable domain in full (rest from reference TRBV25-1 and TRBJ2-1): EADIYQTPRYLVIGTGKKITLECSQTMGHDKMYWYQQDPGMELHLIHYSYGVNSTEKGDLSSESTVSRIRTEHFPLTLESARPSHTSQYLCASRDRGNEQFFGPGTRLTVL.

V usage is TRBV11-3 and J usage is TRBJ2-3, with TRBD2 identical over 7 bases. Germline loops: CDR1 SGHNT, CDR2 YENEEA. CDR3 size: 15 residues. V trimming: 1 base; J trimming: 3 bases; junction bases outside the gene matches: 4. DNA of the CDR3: TGTGCCAGCAGCTTAGTTGCGGGAGCGACAGATACGCAGTATTTT. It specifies CASSLVAGATDTQYF.

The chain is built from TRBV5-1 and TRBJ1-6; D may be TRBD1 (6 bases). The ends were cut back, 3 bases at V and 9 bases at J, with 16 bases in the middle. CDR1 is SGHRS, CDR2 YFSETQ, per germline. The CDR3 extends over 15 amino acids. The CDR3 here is CASSSQGGSSSPLHF. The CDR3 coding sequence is TGCGCCAGCAGCTCACAGGGTGGATCGAGTTCACCCCTCCACTTT.

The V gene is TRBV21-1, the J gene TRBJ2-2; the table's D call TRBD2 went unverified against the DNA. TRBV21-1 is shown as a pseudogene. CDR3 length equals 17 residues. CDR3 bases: TGTGCCAGCAGCACCTCCCGGACTCGACGGAACACCGGGGAGCTGTTTTTT. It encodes CASSTSRTRRNTGELFF.

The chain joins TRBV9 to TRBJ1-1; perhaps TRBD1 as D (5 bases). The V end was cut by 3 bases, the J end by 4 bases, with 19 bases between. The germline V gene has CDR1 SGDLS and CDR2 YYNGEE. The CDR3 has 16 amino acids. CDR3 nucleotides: TGTGCCAGCAGCGCTTGGGACTCTTGGAGGTCCACTGAAGCTTTCTTT. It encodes CASSAWDSWRSTEAFF.

The CDR3 loop reads CASSFAGRSVDTIYF. In DNA form, the CDR3 reads TGTGCCAGCAGTTTTGCGGGACGGTCGGTAGACACCATATATTTT. The genes are TRBV27 and TRBJ1-3; D possibly corresponds to TRBD1 (5 bases). The CDR3 spans 15 residues. Germline V CDR1 and CDR2: MNHEY, SMNVEV (reference sequence). Trimming shortened V by 3 bases and J by 8 bases, and 17 bases separated the two germline ends.

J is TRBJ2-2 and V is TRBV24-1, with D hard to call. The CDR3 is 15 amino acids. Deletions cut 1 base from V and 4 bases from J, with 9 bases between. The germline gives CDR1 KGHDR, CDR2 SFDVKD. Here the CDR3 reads CATSDFPLRTGELFF. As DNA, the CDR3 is TGTGCCACCAGTGATTTCCCTCTCCGCACCGGGGAGCTGTTTTTT.

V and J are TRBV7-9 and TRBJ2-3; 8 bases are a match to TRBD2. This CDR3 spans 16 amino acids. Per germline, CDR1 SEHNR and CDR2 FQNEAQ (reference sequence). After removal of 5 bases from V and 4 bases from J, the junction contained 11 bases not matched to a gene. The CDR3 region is CASSRGGAGVADTQYF. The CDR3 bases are TGTGCCAGCAGCCGCGGGGGAGCGGGAGTGGCAGATACGCAGTATTTT.

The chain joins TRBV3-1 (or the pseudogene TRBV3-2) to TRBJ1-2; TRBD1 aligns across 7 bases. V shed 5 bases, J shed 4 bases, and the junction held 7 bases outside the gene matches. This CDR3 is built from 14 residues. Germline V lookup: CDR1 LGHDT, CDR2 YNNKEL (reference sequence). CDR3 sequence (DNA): TGTGCCAGCAGCTCCTCCCAGGGGGTCTATGGCTACACCTTC. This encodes CASSSSQGVYGYTF.

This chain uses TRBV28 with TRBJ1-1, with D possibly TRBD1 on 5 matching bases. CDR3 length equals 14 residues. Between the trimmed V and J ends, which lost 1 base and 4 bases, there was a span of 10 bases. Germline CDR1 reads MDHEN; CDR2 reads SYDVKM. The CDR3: CASSLSAGRTEAFF. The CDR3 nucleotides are TGTGCCAGCAGTTTATCCGCGGGACGCACTGAAGCTTTCTTT.

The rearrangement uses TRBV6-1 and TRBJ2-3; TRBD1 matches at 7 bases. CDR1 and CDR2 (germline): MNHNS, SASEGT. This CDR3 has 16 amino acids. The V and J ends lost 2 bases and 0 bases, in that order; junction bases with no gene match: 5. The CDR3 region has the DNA TGTGCCAGCAGTGAAAAGACAGGGTTTAGCACAGATACGCAGTATTTT. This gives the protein CASSEKTGFSTDTQYF.

The chain's CDR3 is CAISGLADEQFF. The CDR3, as DNA: TGTGCCATCAGCGGACTAGCGGATGAGCAGTTCTTC. This chain uses TRBV10-3 with TRBJ2-1; 10 bases align to TRBD2. With 6 bases clipped from V and 8 bases from J, the junction kept 1 base outside the gene matches. The germline V gene has CDR1 ENHRY and CDR2 SYGVKD. The CDR3 runs to 12 residues.

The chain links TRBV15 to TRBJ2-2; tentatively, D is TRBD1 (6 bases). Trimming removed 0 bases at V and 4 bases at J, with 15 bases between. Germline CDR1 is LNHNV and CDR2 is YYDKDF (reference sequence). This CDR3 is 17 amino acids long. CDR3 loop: CATSRDLPGAGTGELFF. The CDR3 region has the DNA TGTGCCACCAGCAGAGATCTGCCAGGGGCGGGCACCGGGGAGCTGTTTTTT.

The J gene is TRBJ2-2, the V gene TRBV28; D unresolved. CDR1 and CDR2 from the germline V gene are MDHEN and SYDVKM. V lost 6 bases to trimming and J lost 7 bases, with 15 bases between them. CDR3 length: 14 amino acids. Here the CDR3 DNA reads TGTGCCAGCAGGTCACAAAGCGTGGGCGGGGAGCTGTTTTTT. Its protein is CASRSQSVGGELFF. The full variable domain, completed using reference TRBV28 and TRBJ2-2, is DVKVTQSSRYLVKRTGEKVFLECVQDMDHENMFWYRQDPGLGLRLIYFSYDVKMKEKGDIPEGYSVSREKKERFSLILESASTNQTSMYLCASRSQSVGGELFFGEGSRLTVL.

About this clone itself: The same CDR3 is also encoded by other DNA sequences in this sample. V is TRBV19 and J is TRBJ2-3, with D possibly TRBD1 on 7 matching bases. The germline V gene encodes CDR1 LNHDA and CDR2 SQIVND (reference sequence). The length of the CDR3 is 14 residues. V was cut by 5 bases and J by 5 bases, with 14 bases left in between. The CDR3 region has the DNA TGTGCCAGTAGTCCGGGGCAGGGGGGAGATACGCAGTATTTT. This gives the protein CASSPGQGGDTQYF.

The CDR3 DNA reads as TGTGCCAGTAGTCTAATTGGCAGGGGGCTCGCTGAAGCTTTCTTT. It codes for CASSLIGRGLAEAFF. V gene TRBV19 combines with J gene TRBJ1-1; 8 nucleotides match TRBD1. The CDR3 loop spans 15 amino acids. V gave up 5 bases and J gave up 6 bases; unmatched junction bases: 11. Germline assignment: CDR1 LNHDA and CDR2 SQIVND (reference sequence).

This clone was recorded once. CDR3 DNA: TGTGCCAGCAGCGTCCACAGGGTGGAGTACTTC. Translated: CASSVHRVEYF. The J gene is TRBJ2-7, the V gene TRBV9; the D gene is possibly TRBD1 (6 bases). V was cut by 2 bases and J by 11 bases, with 11 bases left in between. The CDR3 sequence is 11 residues long. Germline V CDR1 and CDR2: SGDLS, YYNGEE.

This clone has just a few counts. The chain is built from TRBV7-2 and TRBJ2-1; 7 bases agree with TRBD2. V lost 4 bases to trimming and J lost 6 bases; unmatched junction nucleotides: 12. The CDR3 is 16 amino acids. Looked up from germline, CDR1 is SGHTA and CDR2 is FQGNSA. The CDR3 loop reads CASSSSGTSVTNEQFF. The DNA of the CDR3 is TGTGCCAGCAGCTCTAGTGGAACTAGCGTGACCAATGAGCAGTTCTTC.

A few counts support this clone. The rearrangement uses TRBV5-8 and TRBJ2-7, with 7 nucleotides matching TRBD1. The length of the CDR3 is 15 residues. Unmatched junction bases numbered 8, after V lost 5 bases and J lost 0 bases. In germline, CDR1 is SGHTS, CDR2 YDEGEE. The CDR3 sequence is CASSPTGVPSYEQYF. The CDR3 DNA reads TGTGCCAGCAGTCCTACAGGGGTTCCCTCCTACGAGCAGTACTTC.

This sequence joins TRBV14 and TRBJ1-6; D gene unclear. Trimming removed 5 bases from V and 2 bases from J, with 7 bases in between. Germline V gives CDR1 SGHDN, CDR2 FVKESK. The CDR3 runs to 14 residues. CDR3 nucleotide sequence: TGTGCCAGCAGCAGCGGCCCCTATAATTCACCCCTCCACTTT. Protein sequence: CASSSGPYNSPLHF.

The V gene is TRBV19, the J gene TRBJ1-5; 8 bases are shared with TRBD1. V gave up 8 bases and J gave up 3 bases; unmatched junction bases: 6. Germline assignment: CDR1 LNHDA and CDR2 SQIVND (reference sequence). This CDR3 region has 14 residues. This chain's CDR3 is CASETQGANQPQHF. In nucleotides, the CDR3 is TGTGCCAGTGAAACTCAGGGGGCCAATCAGCCCCAGCATTTT.

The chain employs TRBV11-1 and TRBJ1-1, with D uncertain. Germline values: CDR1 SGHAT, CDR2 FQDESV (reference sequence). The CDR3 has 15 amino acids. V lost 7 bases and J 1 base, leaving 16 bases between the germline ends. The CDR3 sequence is CASTLTWEGNTEAFF. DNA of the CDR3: TGTGCCAGCACCCTTACGTGGGAGGGGAACACTGAAGCTTTCTTT.